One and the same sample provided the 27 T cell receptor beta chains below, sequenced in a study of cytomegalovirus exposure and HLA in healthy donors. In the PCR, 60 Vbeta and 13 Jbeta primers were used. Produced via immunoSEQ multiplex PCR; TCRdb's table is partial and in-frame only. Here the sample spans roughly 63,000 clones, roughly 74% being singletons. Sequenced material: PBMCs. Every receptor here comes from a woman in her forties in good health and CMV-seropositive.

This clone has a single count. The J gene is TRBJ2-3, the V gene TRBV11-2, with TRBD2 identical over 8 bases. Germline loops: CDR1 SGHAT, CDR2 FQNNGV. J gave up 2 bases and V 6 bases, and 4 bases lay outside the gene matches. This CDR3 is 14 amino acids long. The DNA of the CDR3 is TGTGCCAGCAGGCCGGGGGGGGTCACAGATACGCAGTATTTT. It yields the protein CASRPGGVTDTQYF.

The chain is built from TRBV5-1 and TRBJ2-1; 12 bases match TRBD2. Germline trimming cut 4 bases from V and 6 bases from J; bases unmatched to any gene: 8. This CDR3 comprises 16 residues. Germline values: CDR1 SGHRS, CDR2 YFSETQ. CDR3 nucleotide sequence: TGCGCCAGCAGCATAACTAGCGGGGGGATAGGCAATGAGCAGTTCTTC. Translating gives CASSITSGGIGNEQFF.

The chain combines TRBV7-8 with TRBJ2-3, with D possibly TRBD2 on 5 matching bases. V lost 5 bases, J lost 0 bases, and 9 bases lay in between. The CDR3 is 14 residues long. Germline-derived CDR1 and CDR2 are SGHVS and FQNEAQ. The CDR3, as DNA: TGTGCCAGCAGCAAGAGGGCTAGCACAGATACGCAGTATTTT. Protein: CASSKRASTDTQYF. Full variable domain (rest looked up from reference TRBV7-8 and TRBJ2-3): GAGVSQSPRYKVAKRGQDVALRCDPISGHVSLFWYQQALGQGPEFLTYFQNEAQLDKSGLPSDRFFAERPEGSVSTLKIQRTQQEDSAVYLCASSKRASTDTQYFGPGTRLTVL.

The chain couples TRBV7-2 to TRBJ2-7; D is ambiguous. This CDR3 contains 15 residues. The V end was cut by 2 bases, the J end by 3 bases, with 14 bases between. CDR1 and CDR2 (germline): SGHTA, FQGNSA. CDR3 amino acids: CASSLSKGSSYEQYF. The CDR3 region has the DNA TGTGCCAGCAGCTTAAGTAAAGGATCTAGCTACGAGCAGTACTTC.

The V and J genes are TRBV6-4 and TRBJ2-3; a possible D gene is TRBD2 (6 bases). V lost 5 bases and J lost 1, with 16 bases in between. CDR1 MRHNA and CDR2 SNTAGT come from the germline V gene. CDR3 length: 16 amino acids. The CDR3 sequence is CASSSSGSPGTDTQYF. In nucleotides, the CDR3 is TGTGCCAGCAGTTCCAGCGGGTCCCCTGGCACAGATACGCAGTATTTT.

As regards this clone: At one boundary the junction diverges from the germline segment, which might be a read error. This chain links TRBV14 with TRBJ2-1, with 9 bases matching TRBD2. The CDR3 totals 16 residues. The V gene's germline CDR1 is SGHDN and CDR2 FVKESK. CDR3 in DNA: TGTGCCGGCAGCCAAGTTGGAGCGGGGGGTAACAATGAGCAGTTCTTC. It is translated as CAGSQVGAGGNNEQFF.

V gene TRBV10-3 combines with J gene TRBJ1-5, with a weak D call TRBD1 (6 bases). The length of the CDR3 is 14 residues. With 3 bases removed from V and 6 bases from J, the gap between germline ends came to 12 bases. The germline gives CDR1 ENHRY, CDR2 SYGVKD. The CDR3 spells CAISEGQLGQPQHF. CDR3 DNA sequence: TGTGCCATCAGTGAAGGACAGTTGGGTCAGCCCCAGCATTTT.

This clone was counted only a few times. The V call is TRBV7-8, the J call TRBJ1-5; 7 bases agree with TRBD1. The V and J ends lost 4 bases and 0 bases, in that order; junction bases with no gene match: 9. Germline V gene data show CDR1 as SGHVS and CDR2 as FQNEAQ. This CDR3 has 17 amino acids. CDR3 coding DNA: TGTGCCAGCAGCTATAGTACCGGACAGGTTAGCAATCAGCCCCAGCATTTT. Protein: CASSYSTGQVSNQPQHF.

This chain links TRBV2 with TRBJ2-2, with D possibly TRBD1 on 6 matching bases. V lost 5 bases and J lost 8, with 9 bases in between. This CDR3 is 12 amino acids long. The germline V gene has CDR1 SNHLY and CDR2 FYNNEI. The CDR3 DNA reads TGTGCCAGCAGTTACAGGGTGGGGGAGCTGTTTTTT. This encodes CASSYRVGELFF.

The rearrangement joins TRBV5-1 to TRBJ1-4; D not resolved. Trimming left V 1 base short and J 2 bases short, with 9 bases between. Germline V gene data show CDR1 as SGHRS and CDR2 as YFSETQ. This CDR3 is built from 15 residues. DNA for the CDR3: TGCGCCAGCAGCTTGCGGGGTTTCACTAATGAAAAACTGTTTTTT. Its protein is CASSLRGFTNEKLFF.

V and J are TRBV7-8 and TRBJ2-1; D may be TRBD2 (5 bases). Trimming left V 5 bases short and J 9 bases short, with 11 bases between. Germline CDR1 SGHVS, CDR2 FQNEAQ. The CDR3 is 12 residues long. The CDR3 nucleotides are TGTGCCAGCAGCCTTCGGGGTTTTGAGCAGTTCTTC. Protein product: CASSLRGFEQFF.

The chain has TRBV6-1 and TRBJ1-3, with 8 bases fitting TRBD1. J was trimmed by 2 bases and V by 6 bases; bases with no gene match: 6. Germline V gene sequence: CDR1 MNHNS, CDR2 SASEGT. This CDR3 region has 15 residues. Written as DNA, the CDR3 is TGTGCCAGCAGCTTGGACAGGGTGGCTGGAAACACCATATATTTT. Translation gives CASSLDRVAGNTIYF.

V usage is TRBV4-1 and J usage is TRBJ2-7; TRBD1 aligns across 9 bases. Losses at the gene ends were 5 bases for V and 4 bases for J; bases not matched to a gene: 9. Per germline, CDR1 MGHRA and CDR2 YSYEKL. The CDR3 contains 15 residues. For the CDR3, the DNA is TGCGCCAGCAGCGGAACCTTGGACAGGGGATACGAGCAGTACTTC. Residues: CASSGTLDRGYEQYF.

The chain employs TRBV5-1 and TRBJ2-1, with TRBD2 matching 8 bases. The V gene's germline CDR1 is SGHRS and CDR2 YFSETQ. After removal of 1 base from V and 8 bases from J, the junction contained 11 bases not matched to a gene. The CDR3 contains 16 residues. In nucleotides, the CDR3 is TGCGCCAGCAGCTTGAGGACGGGGGGGCCAGGCCATGAGCAGTTCTTC. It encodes CASSLRTGGPGHEQFF.

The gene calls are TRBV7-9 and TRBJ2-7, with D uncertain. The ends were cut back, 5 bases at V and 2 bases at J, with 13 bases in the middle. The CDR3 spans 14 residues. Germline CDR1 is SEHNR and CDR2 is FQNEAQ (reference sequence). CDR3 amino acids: CASSKQANTYEQYF. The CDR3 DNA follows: TGTGCCAGCAGCAAGCAGGCTAATACCTACGAGCAGTACTTC.

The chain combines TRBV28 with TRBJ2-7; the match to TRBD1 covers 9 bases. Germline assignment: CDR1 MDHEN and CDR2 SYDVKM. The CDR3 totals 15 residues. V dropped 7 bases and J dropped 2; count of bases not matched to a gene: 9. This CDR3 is CASTGTGPGTYEQYF. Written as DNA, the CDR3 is TGTGCCAGCACTGGGACAGGGCCGGGAACCTACGAGCAGTACTTC. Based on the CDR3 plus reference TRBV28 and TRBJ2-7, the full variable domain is DVKVTQSSRYLVKRTGEKVFLECVQDMDHENMFWYRQDPGLGLRLIYFSYDVKMKEKGDIPEGYSVSREKKERFSLILESASTNQTSMYLCASTGTGPGTYEQYFGPGTRLTVT.

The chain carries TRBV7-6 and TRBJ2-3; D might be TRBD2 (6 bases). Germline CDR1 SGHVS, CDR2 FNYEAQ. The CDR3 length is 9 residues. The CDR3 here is CAAGDTQYF. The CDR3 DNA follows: TGTGCTGCGGGGGATACGCAGTATTTT.

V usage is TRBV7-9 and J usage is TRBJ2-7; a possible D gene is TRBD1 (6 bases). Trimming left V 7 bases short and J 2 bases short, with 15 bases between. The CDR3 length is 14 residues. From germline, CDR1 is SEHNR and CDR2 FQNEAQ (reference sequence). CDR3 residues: CASMLTGIPYEQYF. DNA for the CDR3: TGTGCCAGCATGCTAACAGGGATCCCCTACGAGCAGTACTTC.

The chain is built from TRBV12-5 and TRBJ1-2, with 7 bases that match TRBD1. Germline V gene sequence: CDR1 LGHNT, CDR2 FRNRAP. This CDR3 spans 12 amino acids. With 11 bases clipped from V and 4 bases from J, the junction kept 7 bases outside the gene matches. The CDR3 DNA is TGTGCTCAGACAGGGACCTCCTATGGCTACACCTTC. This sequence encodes CAQTGTSYGYTF.

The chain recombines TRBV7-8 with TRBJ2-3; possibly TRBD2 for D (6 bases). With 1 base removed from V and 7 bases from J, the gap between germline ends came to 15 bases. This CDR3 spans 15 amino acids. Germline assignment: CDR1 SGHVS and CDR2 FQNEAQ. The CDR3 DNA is TGTGCCAGCAGCTTAGTGGGCGGGGAGTTGAATACGCAGTATTTT. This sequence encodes CASSLVGGELNTQYF.

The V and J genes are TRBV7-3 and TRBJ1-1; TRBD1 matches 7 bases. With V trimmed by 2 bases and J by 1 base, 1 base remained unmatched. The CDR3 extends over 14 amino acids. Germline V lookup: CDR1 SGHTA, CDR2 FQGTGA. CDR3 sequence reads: CASSLDRENTEAFF. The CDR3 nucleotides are TGTGCCAGCAGCTTAGACAGGGAGAACACTGAAGCTTTCTTT.

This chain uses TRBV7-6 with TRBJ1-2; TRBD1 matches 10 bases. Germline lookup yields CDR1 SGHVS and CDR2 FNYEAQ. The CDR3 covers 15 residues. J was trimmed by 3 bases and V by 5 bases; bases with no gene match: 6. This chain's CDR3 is CASSPGQGLDYGYTF. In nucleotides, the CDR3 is TGTGCCAGCAGCCCGGGACAGGGGTTGGACTATGGCTACACCTTC. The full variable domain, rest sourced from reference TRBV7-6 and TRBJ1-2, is GAGVSQSPRYKVTKRGQDVALRCDPISGHVSLYWYRQALGQGPEFLTYFNYEAQQDKSGLPNDRFSAERPEGSISTLTIQRTEQRDSAMYRCASSPGQGLDYGYTFGSGTRLTVV.

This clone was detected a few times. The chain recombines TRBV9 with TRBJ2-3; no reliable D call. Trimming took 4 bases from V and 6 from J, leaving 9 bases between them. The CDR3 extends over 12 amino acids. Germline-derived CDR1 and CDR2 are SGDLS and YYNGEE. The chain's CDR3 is CASSQQFDTQYF. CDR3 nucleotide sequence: TGTGCCAGCAGCCAACAGTTCGATACGCAGTATTTT.

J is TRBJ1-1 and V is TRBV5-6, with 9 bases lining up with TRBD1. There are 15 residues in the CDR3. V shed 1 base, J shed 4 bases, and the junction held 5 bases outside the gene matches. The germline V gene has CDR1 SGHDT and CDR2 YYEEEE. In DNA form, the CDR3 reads TGTGCCAGCAGCTTGCTACAGGGGGCAATCACTGAAGCTTTCTTT. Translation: CASSLLQGAITEAFF.

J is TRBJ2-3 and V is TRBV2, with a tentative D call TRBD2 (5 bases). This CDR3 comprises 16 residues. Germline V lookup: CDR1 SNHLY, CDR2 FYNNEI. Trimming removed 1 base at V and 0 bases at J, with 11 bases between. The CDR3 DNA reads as TGTGCCAGCAGTGAAGGTTTAGCGTATAGCACAGATACGCAGTATTTT. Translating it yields CASSEGLAYSTDTQYF.

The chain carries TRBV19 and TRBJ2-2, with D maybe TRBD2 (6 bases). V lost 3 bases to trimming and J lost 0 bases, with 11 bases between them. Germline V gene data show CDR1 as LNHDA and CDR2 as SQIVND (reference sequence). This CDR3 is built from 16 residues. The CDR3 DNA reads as TGTGCCAGTAGTATTGGCGGGGCCGCGAACACCGGGGAGCTGTTTTTT. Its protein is CASSIGGAANTGELFF.

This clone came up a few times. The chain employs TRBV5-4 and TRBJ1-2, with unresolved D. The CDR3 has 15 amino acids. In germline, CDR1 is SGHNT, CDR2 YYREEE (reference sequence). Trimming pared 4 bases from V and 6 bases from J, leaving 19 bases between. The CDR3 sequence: CASSLGLQTLDGYTF. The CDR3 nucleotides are TGTGCCAGCAGCCTTGGCTTACAGACCCTCGATGGCTACACCTTC.